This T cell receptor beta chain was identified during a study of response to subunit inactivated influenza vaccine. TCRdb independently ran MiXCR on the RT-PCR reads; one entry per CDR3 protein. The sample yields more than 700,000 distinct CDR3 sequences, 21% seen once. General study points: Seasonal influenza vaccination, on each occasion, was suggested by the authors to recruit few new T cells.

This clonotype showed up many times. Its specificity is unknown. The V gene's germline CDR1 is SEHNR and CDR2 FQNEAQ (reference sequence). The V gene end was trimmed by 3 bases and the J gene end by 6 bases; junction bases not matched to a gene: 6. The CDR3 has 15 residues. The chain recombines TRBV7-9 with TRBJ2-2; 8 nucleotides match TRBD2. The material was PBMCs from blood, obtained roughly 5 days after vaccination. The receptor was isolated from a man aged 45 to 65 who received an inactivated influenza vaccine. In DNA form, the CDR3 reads TGTGCCAGCAGCTTGACGGGGGGGCCCTCCGGGGAGCTGTTTTTT. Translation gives CASSLTGGPSGELFF.